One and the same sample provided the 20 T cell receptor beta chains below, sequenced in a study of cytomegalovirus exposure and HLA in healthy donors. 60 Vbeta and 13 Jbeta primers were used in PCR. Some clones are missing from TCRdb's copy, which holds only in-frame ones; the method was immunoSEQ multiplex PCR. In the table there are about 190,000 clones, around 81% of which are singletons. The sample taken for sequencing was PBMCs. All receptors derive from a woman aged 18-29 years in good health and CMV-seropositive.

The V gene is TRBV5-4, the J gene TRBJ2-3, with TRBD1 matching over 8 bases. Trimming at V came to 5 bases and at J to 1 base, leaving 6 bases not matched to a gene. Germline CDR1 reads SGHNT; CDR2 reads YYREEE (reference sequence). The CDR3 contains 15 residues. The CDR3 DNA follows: TGTGCCAGCAGTCCCCAGACAGGGGGCACAGATACGCAGTATTTT. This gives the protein CASSPQTGGTDTQYF.

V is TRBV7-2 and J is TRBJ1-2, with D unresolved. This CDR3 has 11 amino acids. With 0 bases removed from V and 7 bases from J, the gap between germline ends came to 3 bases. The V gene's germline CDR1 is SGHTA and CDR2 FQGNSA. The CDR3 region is CASSLARGYTF. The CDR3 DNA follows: TGTGCCAGCAGCTTAGCGCGTGGCTACACCTTC.

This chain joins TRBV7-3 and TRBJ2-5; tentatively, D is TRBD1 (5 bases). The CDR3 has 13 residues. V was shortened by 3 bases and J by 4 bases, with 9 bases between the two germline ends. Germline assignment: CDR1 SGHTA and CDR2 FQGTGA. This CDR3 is CASSLGQAETQYF. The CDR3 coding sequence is TGTGCCAGCAGCTTGGGGCAGGCAGAGACCCAGTACTTC.

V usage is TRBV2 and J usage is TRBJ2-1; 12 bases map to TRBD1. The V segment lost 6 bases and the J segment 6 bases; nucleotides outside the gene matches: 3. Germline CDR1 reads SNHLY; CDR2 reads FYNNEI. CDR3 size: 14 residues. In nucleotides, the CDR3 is TGTGCCAGCAGGGGACAGGGGGCTTTCAATGAGCAGTTCTTC. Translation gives CASRGQGAFNEQFF.

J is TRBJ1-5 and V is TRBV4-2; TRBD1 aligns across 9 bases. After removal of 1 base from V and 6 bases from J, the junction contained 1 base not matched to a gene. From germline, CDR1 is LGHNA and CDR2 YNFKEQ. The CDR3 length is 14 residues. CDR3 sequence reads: CASSQGQGGQPQHF. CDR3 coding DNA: TGTGCCAGCAGCCAAGGACAGGGGGGTCAGCCCCAGCATTTT.

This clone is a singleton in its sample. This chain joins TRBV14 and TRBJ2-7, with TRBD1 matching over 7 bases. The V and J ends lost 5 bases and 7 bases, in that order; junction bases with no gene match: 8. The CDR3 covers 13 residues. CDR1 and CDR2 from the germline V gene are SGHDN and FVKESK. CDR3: CASSEYRGLEQYV. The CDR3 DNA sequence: TGTGCCAGCAGCGAATATAGGGGGCTTGAGCAGTACGTC.

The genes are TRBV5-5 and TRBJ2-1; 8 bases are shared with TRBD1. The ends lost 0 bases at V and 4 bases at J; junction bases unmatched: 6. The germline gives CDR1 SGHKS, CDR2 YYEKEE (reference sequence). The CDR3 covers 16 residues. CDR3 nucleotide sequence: TGTGCCAGCAGCTTGGGGGTCGGGACAGGATACAATGAGCAGTTCTTC. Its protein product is CASSLGVGTGYNEQFF.

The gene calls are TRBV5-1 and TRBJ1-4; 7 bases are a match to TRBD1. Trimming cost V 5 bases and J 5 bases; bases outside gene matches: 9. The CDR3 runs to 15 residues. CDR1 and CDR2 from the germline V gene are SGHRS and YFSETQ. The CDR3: CASSPARGRNEKLFF. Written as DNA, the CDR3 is TGCGCCAGCAGTCCCGCGAGGGGGCGGAATGAAAAACTGTTTTTT.

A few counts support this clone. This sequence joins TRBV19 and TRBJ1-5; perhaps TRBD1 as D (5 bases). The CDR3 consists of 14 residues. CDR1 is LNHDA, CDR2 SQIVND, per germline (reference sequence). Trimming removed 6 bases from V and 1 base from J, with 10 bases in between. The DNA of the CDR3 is TGTGCCAGTAGGGAGGGGCAGAGCAATCAGCCCCAGCATTTT. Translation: CASREGQSNQPQHF.

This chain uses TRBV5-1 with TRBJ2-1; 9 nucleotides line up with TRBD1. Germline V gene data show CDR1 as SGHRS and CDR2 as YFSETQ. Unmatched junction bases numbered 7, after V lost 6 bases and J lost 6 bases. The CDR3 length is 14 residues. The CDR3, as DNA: TGCGCCAGCACTGATACAGGGGGCTTCAATGAGCAGTTCTTC. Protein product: CASTDTGGFNEQFF.

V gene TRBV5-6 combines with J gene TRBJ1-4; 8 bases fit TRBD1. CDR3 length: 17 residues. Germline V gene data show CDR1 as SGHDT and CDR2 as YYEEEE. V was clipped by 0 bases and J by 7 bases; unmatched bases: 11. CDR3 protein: CASSLARQGQEREKLFF. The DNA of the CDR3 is TGTGCCAGCAGCTTGGCCCGACAGGGGCAGGAGCGTGAAAAACTGTTTTTT.

CDR3: CSSSWGNEQYV. The CDR3 DNA sequence: TGTTCCAGCAGTTGGGGCAACGAGCAGTACGTC. This chain links TRBV7-9 with TRBJ2-7, with a tentative D call TRBD1 (5 bases). This CDR3 is built from 11 residues. Germline lookup yields CDR1 SEHNR and CDR2 FQNEAQ (reference sequence).

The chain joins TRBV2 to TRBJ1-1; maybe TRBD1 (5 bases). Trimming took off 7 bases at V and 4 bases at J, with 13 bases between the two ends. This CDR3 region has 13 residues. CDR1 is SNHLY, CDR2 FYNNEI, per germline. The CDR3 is CASTRERGTEAFF. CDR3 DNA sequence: TGTGCCAGCACCAGGGAAAGAGGCACTGAAGCTTTCTTT.

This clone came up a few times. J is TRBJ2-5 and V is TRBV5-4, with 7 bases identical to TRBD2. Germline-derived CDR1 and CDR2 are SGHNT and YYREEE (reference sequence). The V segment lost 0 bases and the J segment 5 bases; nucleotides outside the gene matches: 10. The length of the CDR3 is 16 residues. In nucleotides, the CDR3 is TGTGCCAGCAGCTTGGCCCTGGCGGGGGATAGGGAGACCCAGTACTTC. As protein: CASSLALAGDRETQYF.

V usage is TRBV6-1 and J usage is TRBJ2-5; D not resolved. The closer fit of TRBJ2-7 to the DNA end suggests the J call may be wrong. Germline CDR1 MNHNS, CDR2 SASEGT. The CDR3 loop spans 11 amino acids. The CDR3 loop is CASSLNYEQYF. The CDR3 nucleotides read TGTGCCAGCAGTCTGAACTACGAGCAGTACTTC.

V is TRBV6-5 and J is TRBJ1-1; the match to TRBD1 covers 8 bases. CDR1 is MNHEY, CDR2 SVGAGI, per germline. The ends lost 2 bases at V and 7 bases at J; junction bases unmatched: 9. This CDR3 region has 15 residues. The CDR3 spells CASSYGTGVQGEAFF. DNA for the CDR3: TGTGCCAGCAGTTACGGGACAGGAGTACAAGGTGAAGCTTTCTTT.

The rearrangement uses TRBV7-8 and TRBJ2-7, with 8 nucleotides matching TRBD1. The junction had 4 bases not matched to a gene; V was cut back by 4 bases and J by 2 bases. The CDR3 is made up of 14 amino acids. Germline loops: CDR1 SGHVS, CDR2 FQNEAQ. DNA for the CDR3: TGTGCCAGCAGCTATGGGACAGGCCCCTACGAGCAGTACGTC. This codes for CASSYGTGPYEQYV.

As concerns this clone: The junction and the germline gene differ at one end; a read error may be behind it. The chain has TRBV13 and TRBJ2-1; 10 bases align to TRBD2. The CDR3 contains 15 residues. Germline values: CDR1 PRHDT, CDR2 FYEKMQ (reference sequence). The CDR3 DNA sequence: TGTGTCAGCAGCTTATATGCTAGCGGGGGTGATGAGCAGTTCTTC. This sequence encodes CVSSLYASGGDEQFF.

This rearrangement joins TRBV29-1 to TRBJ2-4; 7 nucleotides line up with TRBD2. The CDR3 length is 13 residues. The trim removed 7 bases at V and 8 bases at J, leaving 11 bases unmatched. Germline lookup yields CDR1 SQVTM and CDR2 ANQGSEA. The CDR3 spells CSGTSGGGDIQYF. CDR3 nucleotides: TGCAGCGGGACGTCGGGGGGAGGGGACATTCAGTACTTC.

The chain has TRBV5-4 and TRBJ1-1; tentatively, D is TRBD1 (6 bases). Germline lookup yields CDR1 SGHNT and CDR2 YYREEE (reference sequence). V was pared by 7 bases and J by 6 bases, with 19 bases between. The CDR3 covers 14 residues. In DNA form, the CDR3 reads TGTGCCAGCGGAACTACAGGGTCTATTGCTGAAGCTTTCTTT. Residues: CASGTTGSIAEAFF.